A single sample gave rise to the 18 T cell receptor beta chains below, sequenced in a study of blood T cell repertoires in COVID-19. Produced via immunoSEQ multiplex PCR; TCRdb's table is partial and in-frame only. The sample yields about 490,000 clones, roughly 88% seen once. The sequenced material came from peripheral blood. These receptors were obtained from a human donor in a cohort sampled during active COVID-19.

The chain uses TRBV19 and TRBJ2-7; 7 bases are shared with TRBD2. The length of the CDR3 is 15 residues. Germline loops: CDR1 LNHDA, CDR2 SQIVND (reference sequence). Unmatched junction bases numbered 8, after V lost 1 base and J lost 5 bases. CDR3 DNA: TGTGCCAGTAGTATAGGCGGCGGGAGCTTCGACGAGCAGTACTTC. This gives the protein CASSIGGGSFDEQYF. Complete variable domain (other parts from reference TRBV19 and TRBJ2-7): DGGITQSPKYLFRKEGQNVTLSCEQNLNHDAMYWYRQDPGQGLRLIYYSQIVNDFQKGDIAEGYSVSREKKESFPLTVTSAQKNPTAFYLCASSIGGGSFDEQYFGPGTRLTVT.

V usage is TRBV28 and J usage is TRBJ2-3; 8 bases align to TRBD1. Germline CDR1 is MDHEN and CDR2 is SYDVKM. V lost 5 bases and J lost 6; bases outside the gene matches: 4. The CDR3 totals 13 residues. Here the CDR3 DNA reads TGTGCCAGCAGTGGACAGGGTCGGGATACGCAGTATTTT. This encodes CASSGQGRDTQYF.

The V call is TRBV10-3, the J call TRBJ2-3; tentatively, D is TRBD1 (6 bases). The V gene's germline CDR1 is ENHRY and CDR2 SYGVKD. The CDR3 is made up of 15 amino acids. The V end lost 7 bases, the J end lost 12 bases, and 26 bases lay between the germline ends. CDR3 protein: CAITELGHPTDNQYF. DNA of the CDR3: TGTGCCATCACTGAACTGGGACACCCGACGGATAACCAGTATTTT.

This chain uses TRBV30 with TRBJ1-3; TRBD1 aligns across 8 bases. The CDR3 is made up of 14 amino acids. CDR1 GTSNPN and CDR2 SVGIG come from the germline V gene (reference sequence). J gave up 2 bases and V 1 base, and 1 base lay outside the gene matches. The CDR3 protein is CAWSATGAGNTIYF. The CDR3 DNA reads TGTGCCTGGAGTGCGACAGGGGCTGGAAACACCATATATTTT. Filled out from reference TRBV30 and TRBJ1-3, the complete variable domain reads SQTIHQWPATLVQPVGSPLSLECTVEGTSNPNLYWYRQAAGRGLQLLFYSVGIGQISSEVPQNLSASRPQDRQFILSSKKLLLSDSGFYLCAWSATGAGNTIYFGEGSWLTVV.

CDR3 bases: TGTGCCAGTGCCTTCGTACGGGGGTATGGCTACACCTTC. As protein: CASAFVRGYGYTF. The gene calls are TRBV19 and TRBJ1-2, with a weak D call TRBD1 (5 bases). The CDR3 is 13 residues long. V was cut by 8 bases and J by 5 bases, with 15 bases left in between. Germline-derived CDR1 and CDR2 are LNHDA and SQIVND (reference sequence).

The chain joins TRBV29-1 to TRBJ1-3; D unresolved. Trimming took 3 bases from V and 0 from J, leaving 6 bases between them. Germline V gene sequence: CDR1 SQVTM, CDR2 ANQGSEA. The CDR3 length is 13 residues. The CDR3 bases are TGCAGCGTTGAGCCGAGCTCTGGAAACACCATATATTTT. Encoded protein: CSVEPSSGNTIYF.

The V gene is TRBV21-1, the J gene TRBJ2-3; the tabulated D call, TRBD2, remains unverified against the DNA. TRBV21-1 is shown as a pseudogene. The CDR3 extends over 16 amino acids. The CDR3 nucleotides read TGTGCCAGCAGCATCCTTGCGGAGAATAGCACAGATACGCAGTATTTT. Its translation is CASSILAENSTDTQYF.

The V gene is TRBV30, the J gene TRBJ1-3; D is unclear. Per germline, CDR1 GTSNPN and CDR2 SVGIG (reference sequence). This CDR3 is built from 14 residues. Deletions cut 2 bases from V and 4 bases from J, with 12 bases between. CDR3 protein: CAWSRGGGGNTIYF. In DNA form, the CDR3 reads TGTGCCTGGAGTCGCGGAGGAGGAGGAAACACCATATATTTT.

The rearrangement joins TRBV11-3 to TRBJ1-1, with no clear D. V was cut by 5 bases and J by 0 bases, with 10 bases left in between. The CDR3 length is 14 residues. The germline V gene encodes CDR1 SGHNT and CDR2 YENEEA. The CDR3 here is CASSRSTVNTEAFF. CDR3 nucleotide sequence: TGTGCCAGCAGCCGAAGTACAGTGAACACTGAAGCTTTCTTT.

This sequence joins TRBV7-9 and TRBJ2-2; TRBD2 matches 7 bases. CDR1 is SEHNR and CDR2 is FQNEAQ in the germline V gene (reference sequence). V trimming: 2 bases; J trimming: 6 bases; junction bases outside the gene matches: 6. The CDR3 is made up of 15 amino acids. This CDR3 is CASSLLAGDAGELFF. CDR3 in DNA: TGTGCCAGCAGCTTACTCGCGGGAGATGCCGGGGAGCTGTTTTTT. The whole variable domain, filled in from reference TRBV7-9 and TRBJ2-2, reads DTGVSQNPRHKITKRGQNVTFRCDPISEHNRLYWYRQTLGQGPEFLTYFQNEAQLEKSRLLSDRFSAERPKGSFSTLEIQRTEQGDSAMYLCASSLLAGDAGELFFGEGSRLTVL.

V is TRBV4-1 and J is TRBJ2-2, with 9 nucleotides matching TRBD1. Germline CDR1 is MGHRA and CDR2 is YSYEKL. This CDR3 contains 14 residues. Unmatched junction bases numbered 1, after V lost 3 bases and J lost 5 bases. CDR3: CASSHGQGTGELFF. DNA for the CDR3: TGCGCCAGCAGCCATGGACAGGGGACCGGGGAGCTGTTTTTT.

This clone showed up just once. The chain links TRBV30 to TRBJ2-3; D perhaps matches TRBD2 (5 bases). Trimming stripped 0 bases from V and 0 bases from J, with 13 bases between. Germline V CDR1 and CDR2: GTSNPN, SVGIG (reference sequence). This CDR3 region has 16 residues. CDR3: CAWSVRVASSTDTQYF. CDR3 sequence (DNA): TGTGCCTGGAGTGTGAGGGTAGCGTCTAGCACAGATACGCAGTATTTT.

The chain is built from TRBV27 and TRBJ2-1; D is undetermined. Trimming shortened V by 3 bases and J by 5 bases, and 11 bases separated the two germline ends. The CDR3 has 14 amino acids. Germline assignment: CDR1 MNHEY and CDR2 SMNVEV (reference sequence). This chain's CDR3 is CASSFYHINNEQFF. The CDR3 nucleotides are TGTGCCAGCAGTTTTTACCACATAAACAATGAGCAGTTCTTC.

The V gene is TRBV5-1, the J gene TRBJ2-3, with 10 bases that match TRBD2. Germline V gives CDR1 SGHRS, CDR2 YFSETQ. With V trimmed by 4 bases and J by 4 bases, 6 bases remained unmatched. The CDR3 sequence is 15 residues long. The CDR3 DNA follows: TGCGCCAGCAGCGGGAGCGGGAGGGGGGCAGATACGCAGTATTTT. This gives the protein CASSGSGRGADTQYF.

This rearrangement joins TRBV30 to TRBJ1-6; D unclear. The CDR3 loop spans 15 amino acids. Germline V CDR1 and CDR2: GTSNPN, SVGIG (reference sequence). With 0 bases removed from V and 5 bases from J, the gap between germline ends came to 11 bases. CDR3 region: CAWSVRGPHNSPLHF. The CDR3 bases are TGTGCCTGGAGTGTACGAGGGCCTCATAATTCACCCCTCCACTTT.

The genes are TRBV7-9 and TRBJ1-1, with 9 bases fitting TRBD1. The CDR3 extends over 13 amino acids. Trimming at V came to 5 bases and at J to 11 bases, leaving 9 bases not matched to a gene. CDR1 and CDR2 from the germline V gene are SEHNR and FQNEAQ (reference sequence). In nucleotides, the CDR3 is TGTGCCAGCAGCCTTACAGGGGGCGTGGGTGCTTTCTTT. This encodes CASSLTGGVGAFF.

A remark on this clone: In the same sample, other DNA sequences code for this CDR3. The J gene is TRBJ2-2, the V gene TRBV27; 10 nucleotides align to TRBD2. J gave up 5 bases and V 5 bases, and 8 bases lay outside the gene matches. The CDR3 extends over 16 amino acids. Germline V gene sequence: CDR1 MNHEY, CDR2 SMNVEV (reference sequence). The CDR3 region is CASSPRLAGGTGELFF. CDR3 nucleotides: TGTGCCAGCAGTCCAAGACTAGCGGGTGGAACCGGGGAGCTGTTTTTT.

The J gene is TRBJ2-1, the V gene TRBV18, with TRBD2 as a possible D gene (6 bases). V was shortened by 0 bases and J by 8 bases, with 14 bases between the two germline ends. The germline CDR1 and CDR2 sequences are KGHSH and LQKENI. This CDR3 comprises 15 residues. The DNA of the CDR3 is TGTGCCAGCTCACCACCGTTGCGGGATGGGCATGAGCAGTTCTTC. Amino acid sequence: CASSPPLRDGHEQFF. The entire variable domain, with the rest obtained from reference TRBV18 and TRBJ2-1, is as follows: NAGVMQNPRHLVRRRGQEARLRCSPMKGHSHVYWYRQLPEEGLKFMVYLQKENIIDESGMPKERFSAEFPKEGPSILRIQQVVRGDSAAYFCASSPPLRDGHEQFFGPGTRLTVL.